One and the same sample provided the 9 T cell receptor beta chains below, sequenced in a study of shared clonotypes between healthy human individuals. The data were produced by immunoSEQ multiplex PCR, yet TCRdb's version contains in-frame clones alone and is incomplete. The repertoire holds fewer than 650,000 clones, with less than 80% as singletons. Source material: PBMCs. These receptors were collected from a woman in her forties in good health. Some clones in this sample may be carry-over from other donors' samples.

The chain carries TRBV7-9 and TRBJ1-5; a possible D gene is TRBD1 (5 bases). The ends were cut back, 3 bases at V and 0 bases at J, with 9 bases in the middle. The CDR3 contains 15 residues. CDR1 and CDR2 from the germline V gene are SEHNR and FQNEAQ (reference sequence). The CDR3 region has the DNA TGTGCCAGCAGCTTCGGGACCCATAGCAATCAGCCCCAGCATTTT. Residues: CASSFGTHSNQPQHF. Using reference TRBV7-9 and TRBJ1-5 for the parts outside the CDR3, the full variable domain is DTGVSQNPRHKITKRGQNVTFRCDPISEHNRLYWYRQTLGQGPEFLTYFQNEAQLEKSRLLSDRFSAERPKGSFSTLEIQRTEQGDSAMYLCASSFGTHSNQPQHFGDGTRLSIL.

In this sample, this clone turned up a few times. V gene TRBV15 combines with J gene TRBJ2-6; D is ambiguous. Germline CDR1 LNHNV, CDR2 YYDKDF (reference sequence). Between the trimmed V and J ends, which lost 0 bases and 2 bases, there was a span of 14 bases. The CDR3 is made up of 18 amino acids. The CDR3 DNA follows: TGTGCCACCAGCAGAGATCCCAGCCGGATGGCTGGGGCCAACGTCCTGACTTTC. It encodes CATSRDPSRMAGANVLTF.

This clone was counted once. This chain uses TRBV6-5 with TRBJ2-3; D remains unclear. Trimming removed 2 bases at V and 5 bases at J, with 17 bases between. This CDR3 is 16 amino acids long. Germline assignment: CDR1 MNHEY and CDR2 SVGAGI. The CDR3 reads CASSYTPVPGGDTQYF. CDR3 bases: TGTGCCAGCAGTTACACGCCCGTTCCGGGTGGAGATACGCAGTATTTT.

The CDR3 loop is CASSTLAGGGQFF. The DNA of the CDR3 is TGTGCCAGCAGCACCCTAGCGGGAGGGGGGCAGTTCTTC. The chain has TRBV6-5 and TRBJ2-1; 12 bases agree with TRBD2. This CDR3 is 13 amino acids long. Germline V gene sequence: CDR1 MNHEY, CDR2 SVGAGI. J gave up 12 bases and V 6 bases, and 6 bases lay outside the gene matches.

This chain uses TRBV7-6 with TRBJ2-1; D might be TRBD1 (6 bases). The CDR3 is 14 amino acids. Deletions cut 5 bases from V and 10 bases from J, with 18 bases between. CDR1 SGHVS and CDR2 FNYEAQ come from the germline V gene. The CDR3 is CASSTRQAGGEQFF. The CDR3 region has the DNA TGTGCCAGCAGCACCAGACAGGCTGGGGGAGAGCAGTTCTTC.

V is TRBV7-6 and J is TRBJ1-4, with TRBD1 matching 7 bases. Germline loops: CDR1 SGHVS, CDR2 FNYEAQ. The CDR3 sequence is 16 residues long. The junction had 13 bases not matched to a gene; V was cut back by 5 bases and J by 7 bases. Here the CDR3 DNA reads TGTGCCAGCAGCCCGGGCGGGACAGCTGGGGGTGAAAAACTGTTTTTT. Its translation: CASSPGGTAGGEKLFF.

This clone was observed a few times. This chain links TRBV11-1 with TRBJ2-7; unclear D gene. Germline V gene data show CDR1 as SGHAT and CDR2 as FQDESV (reference sequence). Trimming cost V 1 base and J 6 bases, with 13 bases left between them. The CDR3 extends over 14 amino acids. CDR3 region: CASSLDLRSGEQYF. The DNA of the CDR3 is TGTGCCAGCAGCTTAGATTTGCGTTCGGGCGAGCAGTACTTC.

This clone was observed once. This chain connects TRBV14 to TRBJ2-7; D remains ambiguous. The CDR3 is made up of 13 amino acids. CDR1 and CDR2 from the germline V gene are SGHDN and FVKESK. The ends were cut back, 1 base at V and 7 bases at J, with 11 bases in the middle. CDR3 nucleotides: TGTGCCAGCAGCCAAGGGTCTATCGGGGAGCAGTACTTC. Translated, it gives CASSQGSIGEQYF.

In this sample, this clone turned up a few times. V usage is TRBV19 and J usage is TRBJ2-5; TRBD1 aligns across 7 bases. Germline loops: CDR1 LNHDA, CDR2 SQIVND (reference sequence). The CDR3 runs to 14 residues. After removal of 5 bases from V and 1 base from J, the junction contained 4 bases not matched to a gene. The chain's CDR3 is CASSWGQSQETQYF. The CDR3, as DNA: TGTGCCAGTAGTTGGGGACAGAGCCAAGAGACCCAGTACTTC.